This paragraph covers one TCR beta chain sequence. Its matching antigen is unknown. This sample was included in a study of cytomegalovirus exposure and HLA in healthy donors. Regarding the study as a whole: A later analysis reportedly found fewer N-insertions in an Asian-associated ancestry cluster than the roughly 670-donor mean. In most subjects, TCR beta sequences reportedly gave accurate predictions of HLA-A and HLA-B alleles. As confirmed in vitro, three CMV-associated chains were specific for CMV antigens.

It was with 60 Vbeta and 13 Jbeta primers that the PCR ran. The authors' processing: About 9.9 million of the 60 million to 80 million unique TCR beta chains counted in a later analysis were shared. Profiled with immunoSEQ multiplex PCR; TCRdb holds only in-frame clones, not every one. The V and J calls and the clone size are those of that table, but D and trimming were determined from the DNA. The sample records 140,000 to 150,000 clones, roughly 77% being singletons. Germline V gene lookup returns CDR1 MNHEY and CDR2 SMNVEV (reference sequence). The CDR3 extends over 15 amino acids. Trimming cost V 5 bases and J 0 bases, with 14 bases left between them.

J is TRBJ2-7 and V is TRBV27; D is unresolved. Sequenced sample: PBMCs. This receptor was obtained from a male donor in good health and CMV-seronegative. CDR3 bases: TGTGCCAGCAGTGCCTGGTCAGATATCTCCTACGAGCAGTACTTC. Encoded protein: CASSAWSDISYEQYF.